One and the same sample provided the 4 T cell receptor beta chains below, sequenced in a study of regulatory T cells in long-lasting Graves disease. The authors built TCR beta libraries using iRepertoire HTBI primers and Arm-PCR of CDR3 regions. TCRdb redid the calling of the multiplex PCR reads with MiXCR, one entry per CDR3 protein. The sample includes almost 350,000 distinct CDR3 sequences, around 20% of them seen just once. Stated time point: persistent/refractory GD, antithyroid drugs over 5 years with positive TRAb. From RNA extracted from PBMCs, the TCR library was made. Material: peripheral blood mononuclear cells (PBMCs), obtained when the disease was refractory, from a patient treated with antithyroid drugs. The receptors derive from a female donor with Graves disease.

The chain recombines TRBV5-1 with TRBJ2-5; D is uncertain. Germline CDR1 SGHRS, CDR2 YFSETQ. V was pared by 2 bases and J by 5 bases, with 13 bases between. The CDR3 loop spans 14 amino acids. The CDR3 loop is CASSFIFPAETQYF. CDR3 DNA: TGCGCCAGCAGCTTCATCTTTCCGGCGGAGACCCAGTACTTC.

This clonotype showed up many times. The J gene is TRBJ2-5, the V gene TRBV20-1, with TRBD2 matching 11 bases. Losses at the gene ends were 1 base for V and 4 bases for J; bases not matched to a gene: 8. CDR1 and CDR2 from the germline V gene are DFQATT and SNEGSKA (reference sequence). The length of the CDR3 is 16 residues. CDR3 nucleotides: TGCAGTGCTAGAGGATTACTAGCGGGAGTAGGAGAGACCCAGTACTTC. Protein sequence: CSARGLLAGVGETQYF.

This clonotype was counted at least ten times. The rearrangement joins TRBV29-1 to TRBJ1-4; unclear D gene. With 3 bases removed from V and 15 bases from J, the gap between germline ends came to 20 bases. From germline, CDR1 is SQVTM and CDR2 ANQGSEA. The length of the CDR3 is 13 residues. The chain's CDR3 is CSVERQDNRRLFF. The CDR3 DNA reads TGCAGCGTTGAGCGGCAAGATAATAGGAGATTGTTTTTT.

This clonotype was counted once. The chain couples TRBV7-8 to TRBJ2-3, with 10 bases identical to TRBD1. Germline assignment: CDR1 SGHVS and CDR2 FQNEAQ. V was clipped by 0 bases and J by 4 bases; unmatched bases: 1. The CDR3 is 15 amino acids. The CDR3 loop reads CASSLADRGSDTQYF. The CDR3 nucleotides are TGTGCCAGCAGCTTAGCGGACAGGGGGTCAGATACGCAGTATTTT.